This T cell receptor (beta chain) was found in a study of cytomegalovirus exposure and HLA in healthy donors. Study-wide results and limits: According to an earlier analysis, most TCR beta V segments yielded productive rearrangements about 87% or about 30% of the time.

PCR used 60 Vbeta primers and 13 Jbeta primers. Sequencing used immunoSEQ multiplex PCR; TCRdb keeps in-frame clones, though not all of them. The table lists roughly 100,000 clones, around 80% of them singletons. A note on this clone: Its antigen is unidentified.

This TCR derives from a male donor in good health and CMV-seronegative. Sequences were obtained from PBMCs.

The CDR3 loop is CASSEFDGSLLRGSYNEQFF. The DNA of the CDR3 is TGTGCCAGCAGTGAATTCGACGGATCCCTCTTGCGCGGCTCCTACAATGAGCAGTTCTTC. V usage is TRBV2 and J usage is TRBJ2-1; no reliable D call. The V gene lost 2 bases and the J gene lost 0 bases, with 23 bases spanning the gap. Per the germline V gene, CDR1 is SNHLY and CDR2 is FYNNEI. The CDR3 extends over 20 amino acids. The full variable domain, completed using reference TRBV2 and TRBJ2-1, is EPEVTQTPSHQVTQMGQEVILRCVPISNHLYFYWYRQILGQKVEFLVSFYNNEISEKSEIFDDQFSVERPDGSNFTLKIRSTKLEDSAMYFCASSEFDGSLLRGSYNEQFFGPGTRLTVL.